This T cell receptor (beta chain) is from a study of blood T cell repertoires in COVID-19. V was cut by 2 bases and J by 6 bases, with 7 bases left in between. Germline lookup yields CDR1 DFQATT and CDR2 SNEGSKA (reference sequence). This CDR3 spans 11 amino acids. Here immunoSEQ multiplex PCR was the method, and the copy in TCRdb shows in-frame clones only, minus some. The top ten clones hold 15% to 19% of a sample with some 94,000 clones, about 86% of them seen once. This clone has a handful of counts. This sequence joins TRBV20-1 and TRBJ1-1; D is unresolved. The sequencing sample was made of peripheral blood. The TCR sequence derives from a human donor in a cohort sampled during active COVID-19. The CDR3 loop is CSARSKPEAFF. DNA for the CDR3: TGCAGTGCTAGATCTAAACCTGAAGCTTTCTTT.